This T cell receptor beta chain was profiled in a study of blood T cell repertoires in COVID-19. Here immunoSEQ multiplex PCR was the method, and the copy in TCRdb shows in-frame clones only, minus some. The top ten clones hold 4% to 5% of a sample with under 75,000 clones, roughly 72% of them seen once. After removal of 5 bases from V and 5 bases from J, the junction contained 14 bases not matched to a gene. This CDR3 contains 17 residues. Germline V gene lookup returns CDR1 SEHNR and CDR2 FQNEAQ (reference sequence). This chain uses TRBV7-9 with TRBJ1-4; 7 bases line up with TRBD1. The sequence came from a woman in her 70s with COVID-19, enrolled during active disease. The specimen was peripheral blood. The CDR3 DNA sequence: TGTGCCAGCAGCCCCAGGACAGGCGAGGGGGTAAATGAAAAACTGTTTTTT. Amino acids: CASSPRTGEGVNEKLFF.